A single sample gave rise to the 10 T cell receptor beta chains below, sequenced in a study of Ad26.COV2.S vaccination and SARS-CoV-2 variants. Repertoires were generated with immunoSEQ multiplex PCR, while TCRdb's copy carries only in-frame clones and drops some. The repertoire has about 480,000 clones, about 83% of them found once; the top ten carry over 10%. The treatment here: about 20 received Ad26.COV2.S at low or high dose, single or two shots; a few received placebo; per-sample allocation not given. The samples were gathered on day 63 after the first injection of vaccine or placebo. The source was peripheral blood, collected in a trial of Ad26.COV2.S vaccine versus placebo. These receptors came from a person aged 18-65 years who received the Ad26.COV2.S COVID-19 vaccine or a placebo.

This clone has only one observation. The V gene is TRBV24-1, the J gene TRBJ2-5, with a tentative D call TRBD2 (5 bases). Germline values: CDR1 KGHDR, CDR2 SFDVKD. V was trimmed by 0 bases and J by 5 bases, leaving 9 bases between them. The CDR3 spans 14 residues. In DNA form, the CDR3 reads TGTGCCACCAGTGATTTGCGGGGTTCGGAGACCCAGTACTTC. Translating gives CATSDLRGSETQYF.

The chain couples TRBV5-4 to TRBJ1-2; D is undetermined. Germline V lookup: CDR1 SGHNT, CDR2 YYREEE (reference sequence). V was clipped by 7 bases and J by 0 bases, with 16 bases between them. This CDR3 contains 15 residues. As DNA, the CDR3 is TGTGCCAGCTCCCCACCGGACGTAACTAACTATGGCTACACCTTC. Translating gives CASSPPDVTNYGYTF.

The chain carries TRBV18 and TRBJ2-1; the match to TRBD2 covers 13 bases. Germline assignment: CDR1 KGHSH and CDR2 LQKENI. The trim removed 3 bases at V and 4 bases at J, leaving 9 bases unmatched. This CDR3 has 18 amino acids. The CDR3 coding sequence is TGTGCCAGCTCACCGAGGACTAGCGGGAGTACCGTTTACAATGAGCAGTTCTTC. It specifies CASSPRTSGSTVYNEQFF.

The rearrangement uses TRBV2 and TRBJ2-7; D gene ambiguous. There are 13 residues in the CDR3. The V and J ends lost 4 bases and 1 base respectively, with 8 bases between them. Per germline, CDR1 SNHLY and CDR2 FYNNEI. Written as DNA, the CDR3 is TGTGCCAGCAGTGCATTGGGGTCCTACGAGCAGTACTTC. It yields the protein CASSALGSYEQYF.

This clone was detected only once. The chain links TRBV6-5 to TRBJ1-5, with D possibly being TRBD1 (6 bases). Germline CDR1 reads MNHEY; CDR2 reads SVGAGI. V lost 6 bases to trimming and J lost 6 bases, with 18 bases between them. This CDR3 comprises 15 residues. CDR3 protein: CASRARTERSQPQHF. The CDR3 coding sequence is TGTGCCAGCAGGGCCCGGACAGAGAGGAGTCAGCCCCAGCATTTT.

V and J are TRBV3-1 (or the pseudogene TRBV3-2) and TRBJ2-3, with D perhaps TRBD2 (6 bases). V was cut by 1 base and J by 6 bases, with 14 bases left in between. CDR1 LGHDT and CDR2 YNNKEL come from the germline V gene (reference sequence). The CDR3 has 15 amino acids. Here the CDR3 reads CASSQATSGGDTQYF. In DNA, the CDR3 is TGTGCCAGCAGCCAAGCGACTAGTGGGGGGGATACGCAGTATTTT.

Comment on this clone: At one of its ends the junction is not consistent with the germline gene, which may arise from a read error. This chain links TRBV28 with TRBJ2-1, with D perhaps matching TRBD2 (6 bases). The CDR3 sequence is 11 residues long. Germline loops: CDR1 MDHEN, CDR2 SYDVKM. DNA of the CDR3: TGTGCCAGCTCGAACCGGGAGTTAAGGATCTTC. Translated, it gives CASSNRELRIF.

V is TRBV10-3 and J is TRBJ1-3, with D perhaps matching TRBD1 (5 bases). Germline loops: CDR1 ENHRY, CDR2 SYGVKD. V was cut by 7 bases and J by 1 base, with 17 bases left in between. This CDR3 is built from 16 residues. As DNA, the CDR3 is TGTGCCATCACTACATCCACTGGGGGTTCTGGAAACACCATATATTTT. Translating it yields CAITTSTGGSGNTIYF.

The chain joins TRBV19 to TRBJ2-7, with D maybe TRBD1 (5 bases). V was pared by 4 bases and J by 1 base, with 17 bases between. CDR3 length: 16 amino acids. CDR1 is LNHDA and CDR2 is SQIVND in the germline V gene (reference sequence). Written as DNA, the CDR3 is TGTGCCAGTAGTACGACAGCGCCTAGGTCATCCTACGAGCAGTACTTC. Translating it yields CASSTTAPRSSYEQYF.

This chain uses TRBV5-1 with TRBJ2-2; D remains unclear. The CDR3 extends over 11 amino acids. Trimming removed 7 bases at V and 6 bases at J, with 7 bases between. Germline values: CDR1 SGHRS, CDR2 YFSETQ. The CDR3 protein is CASGPPGELFF. CDR3 DNA sequence: TGCGCCAGCGGACCACCCGGGGAGCTGTTTTTT.